What follows are 13 T cell receptor beta chains derived from one specimen sequenced in a study of shared clonotypes between healthy human individuals. Using immunoSEQ multiplex PCR, the repertoire was profiled, and TCRdb retains in-frame clones only, with some absent. The table includes about 690,000 clones, 90% detected once. Material for sequencing was memory CD8+ T cells from PBMCs. Stated subset: CD45RO+ cells pooled with CCR7-negative TemRA cells. These receptors all stem from a young man in good health. Some clones in this sample may be carry-over from other donors' samples.

J is TRBJ2-1 and V is TRBV29-1, with D maybe TRBD2 (6 bases). Germline CDR1 is SQVTM and CDR2 is ANQGSEA. V shed 3 bases and J shed 6 bases, with 12 bases lying between them. This CDR3 has 13 amino acids. The CDR3 nucleotides read TGCAGCGTTGAGCGGGATTGGGGCAATGAGCAGTTCTTC. Translated: CSVERDWGNEQFF.

This clone was observed once. The rearrangement joins TRBV14 to TRBJ2-7; D call uncertain. The CDR3 is 13 amino acids. Germline CDR1 is SGHDN and CDR2 is FVKESK. The germline V and J ends were trimmed by 3 bases and 5 bases, with 11 bases remaining between them. In nucleotides, the CDR3 is TGTGCCAGCAGCCAGTTCTCCACCGACGAGCAGTACTTC. This gives the protein CASSQFSTDEQYF.

The rearrangement joins TRBV9 to TRBJ1-2, with D perhaps matching TRBD1 (6 bases). The CDR3 is 14 amino acids. With 1 base removed from V and 4 bases from J, the gap between germline ends came to 11 bases. In germline, CDR1 is SGDLS, CDR2 YYNGEE. CDR3 loop: CASSVLGGAYGYTF. The CDR3 bases are TGTGCCAGCAGCGTACTTGGGGGGGCCTATGGCTACACCTTC.

In DNA form, the CDR3 reads TGTGCCAGTAGTCTCAGCGCCTCCTACAATGAGCAGTTCTTC. Amino acid sequence: CASSLSASYNEQFF. The chain links TRBV19 to TRBJ2-1, with D unclear. Germline V CDR1 and CDR2: LNHDA, SQIVND (reference sequence). The CDR3 is 14 amino acids. V was shortened by 5 bases and J by 0 bases, with 8 bases between the two germline ends.

The genes are TRBV7-9 and TRBJ2-1; no reliable D call. CDR1 SEHNR and CDR2 FQNEAQ come from the germline V gene (reference sequence). V lost 0 bases and J lost 10, with 13 bases in between. The length of the CDR3 is 14 residues. DNA of the CDR3: TGTGCCAGCAGCTTAGCCGGCCCAATGCGGGAGCAGTTCTTC. Its protein product is CASSLAGPMREQFF.

The J gene is TRBJ2-7, the V gene TRBV16, with D tentatively TRBD1 (5 bases). V lost 4 bases and J lost 2, with 12 bases in between. Per germline, CDR1 KGHSY and CDR2 FQNENV. This CDR3 spans 14 amino acids. This chain's CDR3 is CASSPLAGPYEQYF. In DNA form, the CDR3 reads TGTGCCAGCAGCCCCCTCGCAGGGCCCTACGAGCAGTACTTC.

The chain uses TRBV29-1 and TRBJ2-7; TRBD2 agrees at 9 bases. This CDR3 region has 14 residues. The germline V gene has CDR1 SQVTM and CDR2 ANQGSEA. V gave up 3 bases and J gave up 2 bases; unmatched junction bases: 5. CDR3 residues: CSVEGLAGTYEQYF. In nucleotides, the CDR3 is TGCAGCGTTGAGGGGCTAGCGGGGACCTACGAGCAGTACTTC.

This clone has at least ten counts. Different DNA sequences within this sample yield the same CDR3. The CDR3 DNA reads as TGTGCCAGCAGTGATGGGACAGGGGGCACAGATACGCAGTATTTT. This translates into CASSDGTGGTDTQYF. This chain joins TRBV6-4 and TRBJ2-3; 10 bases line up with TRBD1. The V gene's germline CDR1 is MRHNA and CDR2 SNTAGT. This CDR3 comprises 15 residues. Trimming took 3 bases from V and 1 from J; bases not matched to a gene: 1.

In its sample, this clone was seen once. The identical CDR3 is also encoded by other nucleotide sequences in the sample. This chain joins TRBV28 and TRBJ2-7; D remains unclear. CDR3 length equals 11 residues. Germline V gene data show CDR1 as MDHEN and CDR2 as SYDVKM. Trimming shortened V by 2 bases and J by 5 bases, and 4 bases separated the two germline ends. The CDR3 protein is CASSLGDEQYF. CDR3 in DNA: TGTGCCAGCAGTTTAGGGGACGAGCAGTACTTC.

This clone was counted a few times. V gene TRBV30 combines with J gene TRBJ2-5; TRBD2 might be the D (7 bases). The J call is in doubt because the DNA end fits TRBJ2-7 better. This CDR3 comprises 13 residues. CDR1 is GTSNPN, CDR2 SVGIG, per germline (reference sequence). The CDR3 is CAWSRGGPYEQYF. As DNA, the CDR3 is TGTGCCTGGAGTAGGGGGGGCCCATACGAGCAGTACTTC.

Written as DNA, the CDR3 is TGTGCCATCAGTCCGAAGGCGGGAAGCAACTATGGCTACACCTTC. Its translation is CAISPKAGSNYGYTF. V usage is TRBV10-3 and J usage is TRBJ1-2; D is uncertain. The CDR3 sequence is 15 residues long. The V gene's germline CDR1 is ENHRY and CDR2 SYGVKD. V was pared by 5 bases and J by 2 bases, with 15 bases between.

The chain employs TRBV27 and TRBJ2-6; D not resolved. The length of the CDR3 is 14 residues. V was cut by 8 bases and J by 2 bases, with 10 bases left in between. The germline gives CDR1 MNHEY, CDR2 SMNVEV (reference sequence). In DNA, the CDR3 is TGTGCCAGCCACTCGAGCACTGGGGCCAACGTCCTGACTTTC. Amino acid sequence: CASHSSTGANVLTF.

This rearrangement joins TRBV4-2 to TRBJ1-4; 7 bases align to TRBD1. The CDR3 extends over 14 amino acids. V shed 6 bases, J shed 2 bases, and the junction held 3 bases outside the gene matches. CDR1 is LGHNA, CDR2 YNFKEQ, per germline. CDR3 residues: CASRIQGTNEKLFF. CDR3 DNA sequence: TGTGCCAGCAGAATACAGGGGACTAATGAAAAACTGTTTTTT.